One and the same sample provided the 25 T cell receptor beta chains below, sequenced in a study of T cell responses to AZD1222 COVID-19 vaccine (dated by TCRdb to about 2021). The receptor library was made with the immunoSEQ multiplex PCR assay. TCRdb stores this immuneACCESS table with in-frame sequences only. Part of the clones is absent; in the studies checked, under half of the shortfall reflects unresolved V genes, and no reason is known for the rest. For this sample the table gives 70,000 or so clones, of which approximately 88% were detected only once. The ten largest clones add up to roughly a fifth of the sample. The time point tag for this specimen amounts to: baseline before first vaccination. The sequencing used peripheral blood, collected on day 0 of AZD1222 vaccination. All receptors derive from an adult in good health.

This clone was seen more than once but under ten times. The chain is built from TRBV5-1 and TRBJ1-6, with 7 positions matching TRBD1. CDR3 length: 15 amino acids. Germline V gene data show CDR1 as SGHRS and CDR2 as YFSETQ. V shed 7 bases and J 6 bases; nucleotides not matched to a gene: 10. CDR3: CASSNLWDSNSPLHF. DNA of the CDR3: TGCGCCAGCTCGAATCTATGGGACAGTAATTCACCCCTCCACTTT.

This clone has just a few counts. The chain combines TRBV19 with TRBJ1-1, with TRBD1 matching over 9 bases. CDR3 size: 15 residues. Germline loops: CDR1 LNHDA, CDR2 SQIVND (reference sequence). V lost 7 bases, J lost 4 bases, and 10 bases stayed unmatched. In DNA form, the CDR3 reads TGTGCCAGTACCGGGACAGGGAAGCGGGGCACTGAAGCTTTCTTT. Translating it yields CASTGTGKRGTEAFF.

The rearrangement uses TRBV5-1 and TRBJ1-1; TRBD1 is a possible D gene (5 bases). V was shortened by 4 bases and J by 1 base, with 8 bases between the two germline ends. The CDR3 is made up of 13 amino acids. CDR1 is SGHRS and CDR2 is YFSETQ in the germline V gene. In DNA, the CDR3 is TGCGCCAGCAGCAAGGGGCCGAACACTGAAGCTTTCTTT. Residues: CASSKGPNTEAFF.

V and J are TRBV7-3 and TRBJ2-1, with 8 nucleotides matching TRBD2. The germline gives CDR1 SGHTA, CDR2 FQGTGA. The V segment lost 0 bases and the J segment 7 bases; nucleotides outside the gene matches: 11. The CDR3 loop spans 17 amino acids. CDR3 loop: CASSLTGVAGGPNEQFF. In DNA, the CDR3 is TGTGCCAGCAGCTTAACGGGAGTCGCGGGGGGACCAAATGAGCAGTTCTTC.

This rearrangement joins TRBV6-1 to TRBJ2-1, with 9 bases aligning to TRBD2. The CDR3 runs to 13 residues. The germline CDR1 and CDR2 sequences are MNHNS and SASEGT. After removal of 3 bases from V and 15 bases from J, the junction contained 9 bases not matched to a gene. The DNA for the CDR3 is TGTGCCAGCAGTGATCACCCCCTAGCGGGAATGTTCTTC. The encoded protein is CASSDHPLAGMFF.

V and J are TRBV5-8 and TRBJ1-5, with 12 bases fitting TRBD1. The CDR3 covers 16 residues. After removal of 3 bases from V and 7 bases from J, the junction contained 8 bases not matched to a gene. Germline V gene data show CDR1 as SGHTS and CDR2 as YDEGEE. CDR3 sequence: CASSSLGTGGGQPQHF. CDR3 nucleotides: TGTGCCAGCAGCTCCCTCGGGACAGGGGGCGGACAGCCCCAGCATTTT.

The genes are TRBV10-3 and TRBJ2-6; D may be TRBD2 (5 bases). This CDR3 is built from 18 residues. The germline gives CDR1 ENHRY, CDR2 SYGVKD. The V end lost 6 bases, the J end lost 0 bases, and 18 bases lay between the germline ends. This CDR3 reads CAISPLGDGDSGANVLTF. The CDR3 bases are TGTGCCATCAGCCCCCTTGGCGACGGGGACTCTGGGGCCAACGTCCTGACTTTC.

The rearrangement links TRBV27 to TRBJ1-6; TRBD1 matches at 10 bases. Germline values: CDR1 MNHEY, CDR2 SMNVEV (reference sequence). The CDR3 length is 14 residues. J was trimmed by 6 bases and V by 6 bases; bases with no gene match: 2. This chain's CDR3 is CASRTGGVNSPLHF. CDR3 DNA sequence: TGTGCCAGCAGGACAGGGGGCGTTAATTCACCCCTCCACTTT.

This chain links TRBV6-5 with TRBJ2-7; 7 bases line up with TRBD1. V was clipped by 8 bases and J by 5 bases; unmatched bases: 6. This CDR3 has 12 amino acids. CDR1 is MNHEY, CDR2 SVGAGI, per germline. CDR3 coding DNA: TGTGCCAGCGCACAGGGGCCCCACGAGCAGTACTTC. This encodes CASAQGPHEQYF.

This clone is medium-sized. V gene TRBV27 combines with J gene TRBJ2-1; 8 bases line up with TRBD1. Germline CDR1 is MNHEY and CDR2 is SMNVEV (reference sequence). The CDR3 consists of 15 residues. The junction had 6 bases not matched to a gene; V was cut back by 2 bases and J by 6 bases. As DNA, the CDR3 is TGTGCCAGCAGTTTAGTCAGGGGGCACGGCAATGAGCAGTTCTTC. This translates into CASSLVRGHGNEQFF.

The chain couples TRBV15 to TRBJ2-2; D is undetermined. This CDR3 has 14 amino acids. V was cut by 6 bases and J by 4 bases, with 12 bases left in between. Germline V gene data show CDR1 as LNHNV and CDR2 as YYDKDF (reference sequence). In DNA, the CDR3 is TGTGCCACCAGAGCTCAAGGGCCCACCGGGGAGCTGTTTTTT. This encodes CATRAQGPTGELFF. The whole variable domain, remainder taken from reference TRBV15 and TRBJ2-2, is DAMVIQNPRYQVTQFGKPVTLSCSQTLNHNVMYWYQQKSSQAPKLLFHYYDKDFNNEADTPDNFQSRRPNTSFCFLDIRSPGLGDTAMYLCATRAQGPTGELFFGEGSRLTVL.

The rearrangement uses TRBV11-3 and TRBJ2-7; no clear D gene. This CDR3 comprises 12 residues. V lost 0 bases and J lost 2, with 2 bases in between. Germline CDR1 reads SGHNT; CDR2 reads YENEEA. CDR3 sequence (DNA): TGTGCCAGCAGCTTAGACACCTACGAGCAGTACTTC. Its protein is CASSLDTYEQYF. Together with reference TRBV11-3 and TRBJ2-7, the CDR3 gives the full variable domain: EAGVVQSPRYKIIEKKQPVAFWCNPISGHNTLYWYLQNLGQGPELLIRYENEEAVDDSQLPKDRFSAERLKGVDSTLKIQPAELGDSAVYLCASSLDTYEQYFGPGTRLTVT.

This clone was seen a few times. This chain connects TRBV4-1 to TRBJ1-1; no clear D. Germline V gene lookup returns CDR1 MGHRA and CDR2 YSYEKL. V was cut by 8 bases and J by 2 bases, with 12 bases left in between. The CDR3 length is 13 residues. The CDR3 DNA is TGCGCCAGCGGGAACAGTGAAAACACTGAAGCTTTCTTT. It translates to CASGNSENTEAFF.

The genes are TRBV4-2 and TRBJ1-1; possible D gene TRBD1, 5 bases. Trimming shortened V by 1 base and J by 4 bases, and 16 bases separated the two germline ends. CDR3 length equals 16 residues. Looked up from germline, CDR1 is LGHNA and CDR2 is YNFKEQ. The CDR3 reads CASSQVDGGGLTEAFF. Written as DNA, the CDR3 is TGTGCCAGCAGCCAAGTGGACGGGGGAGGCCTCACTGAAGCTTTCTTT.

The chain uses TRBV30 and TRBJ2-1; 7 positions agree with TRBD1. With V trimmed by 0 bases and J by 5 bases, 4 bases remained unmatched. The CDR3 consists of 14 residues. Germline V gene data show CDR1 as GTSNPN and CDR2 as SVGIG (reference sequence). Here the CDR3 DNA reads TGTGCCTGGAGTGTACAGGGGCTCCACAATGAGCAGTTCTTC. It translates to CAWSVQGLHNEQFF.

The chain combines TRBV9 with TRBJ2-3, with D unclear. V dropped 0 bases and J dropped 4 bases, with 3 bases sitting between them. The germline V gene has CDR1 SGDLS and CDR2 YYNGEE. CDR3 size: 12 residues. The CDR3 bases are TGTGCCAGCAGCGTAGGTCCAGATACGCAGTATTTT. Its translation: CASSVGPDTQYF.

The V and J genes are TRBV7-3 and TRBJ2-1; no clear D gene. Trimming removed 2 bases from V and 5 bases from J, with 10 bases in between. Germline CDR1 is SGHTA and CDR2 is FQGTGA. There are 14 residues in the CDR3. The CDR3 protein is CASSLRLWDNEQFF. CDR3 in DNA: TGTGCCAGCAGCTTACGACTTTGGGACAATGAGCAGTTCTTC.

The chain links TRBV7-3 to TRBJ2-2; D unresolved. Germline CDR1 is SGHTA and CDR2 is FQGTGA. The V gene lost 0 bases and the J gene lost 4 bases, with 6 bases spanning the gap. The CDR3 is 14 amino acids. CDR3 in amino acids: CASSLTGSTGELFF. DNA for the CDR3: TGTGCCAGCAGCTTAACCGGTTCCACCGGGGAGCTGTTTTTT.

This chain links TRBV7-9 with TRBJ2-3; the D is unclear. Germline V CDR1 and CDR2: SEHNR, FQNEAQ (reference sequence). Between the trimmed V and J ends, which lost 3 bases and 5 bases, there was a span of 3 bases. The CDR3 is made up of 11 amino acids. The CDR3: CASSLEDTQYF. The DNA for the CDR3 is TGTGCCAGCAGCTTGGAAGATACGCAGTATTTT.

CDR3 amino acids: CASSFRAVGGNTIYF. Here the CDR3 DNA reads TGTGCCAGCAGTTTCAGGGCCGTAGGGGGAAACACCATATATTTT. The genes are TRBV28 and TRBJ1-3; D might be TRBD1 (5 bases). The CDR3 is 15 amino acids. Germline loops: CDR1 MDHEN, CDR2 SYDVKM. The V and J ends lost 3 bases and 4 bases respectively, with 13 bases between them.

The chain links TRBV7-8 to TRBJ2-7; 14 bases line up with TRBD2. Germline CDR1 and CDR2: SGHVS and FQNEAQ. The CDR3 covers 15 residues. V trimming: 5 bases; J trimming: 2 bases; junction bases outside the gene matches: 2. CDR3 DNA: TGTGCCAGCAGCAAGGGACTAGCGGGAGCCTACGAGCAGTACTTC. This gives the protein CASSKGLAGAYEQYF.

The chain carries TRBV5-1 and TRBJ2-7; D possibly corresponds to TRBD2 (5 bases). V lost 2 bases and J 0 bases, leaving 12 bases between the germline ends. The CDR3 totals 15 residues. The V gene's germline CDR1 is SGHRS and CDR2 YFSETQ. In DNA, the CDR3 is TGCGCCAGCAGCTTCCTCAGCGGCGCCTCCTACGAGCAGTACTTC. Amino acid sequence: CASSFLSGASYEQYF. The variable domain in full, completed from reference TRBV5-1 and TRBJ2-7, reads KAGVTQTPRYLIKTRGQQVTLSCSPISGHRSVSWYQQTPGQGLQFLFEYFSETQRNKGNFPGRFSGRQFSNSRSEMNVSTLELGDSALYLCASSFLSGASYEQYFGPGTRLTVT.

V gene TRBV13 combines with J gene TRBJ1-2; D is possibly TRBD1 (5 bases). Germline CDR1 PRHDT, CDR2 FYEKMQ (reference sequence). This CDR3 is built from 16 residues. Trimming took off 2 bases at V and 0 bases at J, with 13 bases between the two ends. CDR3 residues: CASSLSVGASNYGYTF. The CDR3 DNA sequence: TGTGCCAGCAGCTTATCGGTAGGGGCGTCTAACTATGGCTACACCTTC.

The chain recombines TRBV15 with TRBJ2-1; D call uncertain. V was clipped by 0 bases and J by 2 bases, with 8 bases between them. Germline CDR1 LNHNV, CDR2 YYDKDF (reference sequence). This CDR3 contains 15 residues. CDR3 sequence: CATSRDEGPYNEQFF. The CDR3 DNA sequence: TGTGCCACCAGCAGAGATGAAGGGCCCTACAATGAGCAGTTCTTC.

The gene calls are TRBV28 and TRBJ2-5; the match to TRBD2 covers 15 bases. Per germline, CDR1 MDHEN and CDR2 SYDVKM. V was clipped by 3 bases and J by 2 bases; unmatched bases: 1. This CDR3 region has 16 residues. In nucleotides, the CDR3 is TGTGCCAGCAGTTTCGGGACTAGCGGGAGGCAAGAGACCCAGTACTTC. This codes for CASSFGTSGRQETQYF.